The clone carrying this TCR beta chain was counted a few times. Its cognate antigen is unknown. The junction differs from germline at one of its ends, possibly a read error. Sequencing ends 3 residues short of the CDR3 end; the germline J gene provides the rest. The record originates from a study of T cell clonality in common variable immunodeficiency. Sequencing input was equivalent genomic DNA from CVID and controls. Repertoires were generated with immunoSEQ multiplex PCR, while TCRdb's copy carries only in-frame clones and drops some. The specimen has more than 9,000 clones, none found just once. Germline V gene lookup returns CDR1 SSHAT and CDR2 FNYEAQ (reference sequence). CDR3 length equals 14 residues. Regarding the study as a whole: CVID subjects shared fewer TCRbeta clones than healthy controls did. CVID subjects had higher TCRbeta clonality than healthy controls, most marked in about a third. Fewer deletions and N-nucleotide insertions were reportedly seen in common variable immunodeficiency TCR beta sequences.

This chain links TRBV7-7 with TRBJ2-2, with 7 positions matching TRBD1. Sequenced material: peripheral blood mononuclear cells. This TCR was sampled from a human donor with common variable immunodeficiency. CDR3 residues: CASSFQGVTGELFF. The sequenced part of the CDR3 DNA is TGTGCTAGCAGCTTTCAGGGGGTTACCGGGGAG.